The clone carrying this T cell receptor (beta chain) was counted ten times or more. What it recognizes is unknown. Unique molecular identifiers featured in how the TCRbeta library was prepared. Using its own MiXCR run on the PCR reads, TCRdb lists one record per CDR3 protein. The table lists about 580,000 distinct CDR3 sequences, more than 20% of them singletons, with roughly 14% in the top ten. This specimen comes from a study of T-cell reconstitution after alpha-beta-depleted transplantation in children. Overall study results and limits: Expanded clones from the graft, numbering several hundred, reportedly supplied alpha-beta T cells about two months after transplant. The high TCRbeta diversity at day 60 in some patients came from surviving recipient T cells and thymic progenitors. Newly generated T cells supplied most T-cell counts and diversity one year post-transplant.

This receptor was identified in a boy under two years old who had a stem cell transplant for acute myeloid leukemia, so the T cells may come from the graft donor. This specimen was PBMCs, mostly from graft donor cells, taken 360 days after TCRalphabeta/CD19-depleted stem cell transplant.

Here the CDR3 DNA reads TGCAGTGCGGGCGGTGGGACCGGGACTAGACAAGAGACCCAGTACTTC. Translation: CSAGGGTGTRQETQYF. The chain uses TRBV20-1 and TRBJ2-5; 8 positions match TRBD2. Trimming removed 6 bases from V and 2 bases from J; junction bases left unmatched: 14. The CDR3 consists of 16 residues. Germline V gene lookup returns CDR1 DFQATT and CDR2 SNEGSKA (reference sequence).